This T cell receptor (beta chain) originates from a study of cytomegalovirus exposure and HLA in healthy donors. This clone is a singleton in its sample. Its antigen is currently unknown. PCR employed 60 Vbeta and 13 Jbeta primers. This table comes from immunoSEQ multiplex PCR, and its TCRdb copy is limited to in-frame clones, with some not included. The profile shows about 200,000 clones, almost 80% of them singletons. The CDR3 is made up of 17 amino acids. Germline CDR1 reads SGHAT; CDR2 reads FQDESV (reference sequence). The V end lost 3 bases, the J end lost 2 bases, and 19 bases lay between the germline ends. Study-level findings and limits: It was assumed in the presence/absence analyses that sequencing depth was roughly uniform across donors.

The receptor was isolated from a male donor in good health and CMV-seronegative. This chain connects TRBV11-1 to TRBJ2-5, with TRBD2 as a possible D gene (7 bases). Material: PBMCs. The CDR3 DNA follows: TGTGCCAGCAGCTTTGGGGGAGGGGGGAGCCTACAAGAGACCCAGTACTTC. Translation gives CASSFGGGGSLQETQYF.